The 20 T cell receptor beta chains below were found in one sample sequenced in a study of T cells in Graves' hyperthyroidism and ophthalmopathy. RNA transcripts gave rise to amplified TCR beta CDR3 regions. The HTBI set primed first-round TCR CDR3 RT-PCR. Each CDR3 protein gets one entry after TCRdb re-called the multiplex PCR reads with MiXCR. The table has 500,000 or so distinct CDR3 sequences, more than 15% seen once. Source material: blood. The receptors derive from a woman between 18 and 29 years old with Graves' ophthalmopathy.

This clonotype showed up many times. This chain links TRBV3-1 with TRBJ2-1, with TRBD2 matching 9 bases. Germline loops: CDR1 LGHDT, CDR2 YNNKEL (reference sequence). J lost 6 bases, V lost 1 base, and 7 bases had no gene match. The CDR3 sequence is 16 residues long. The CDR3 DNA is TGTGCCAGCAGCCAAGTCCCAGCGGGAGGCTCCAATGAGCAGTTCTTC. Its translation: CASSQVPAGGSNEQFF.

The chain has TRBV5-6 and TRBJ1-5; D perhaps matches TRBD1 (6 bases). The ends were cut back, 6 bases at V and 4 bases at J, with 17 bases in the middle. This CDR3 has 15 residues. The germline gives CDR1 SGHDT, CDR2 YYEEEE. CDR3 sequence (DNA): TGTGCCAGCACCATCGGCAGGGGCGTTAATCAGCCCCAGCATTTT. This translates into CASTIGRGVNQPQHF. Full variable domain (remainder filled in from reference TRBV5-6 and TRBJ1-5): DAGVTQSPTHLIKTRGQQVTLRCSPKSGHDTVSWYQQALGQGPQFIFQYYEEEERQRGNFPDRFSGHQFPNYSSELNVNALLLGDSALYLCASTIGRGVNQPQHFGDGTRLSIL.

This clonotype was observed a few times. The chain joins TRBV4-2 to TRBJ1-6, with D perhaps matching TRBD1 (6 bases). The CDR3 has 14 residues. The V and J ends lost 0 bases and 8 bases respectively, with 8 bases between them. CDR1 and CDR2 from the germline V gene are LGHNA and YNFKEQ. The CDR3 DNA reads as TGTGCCAGCAGCCAAGAAGAGGGGGATTCACCCCTCCACTTT. It specifies CASSQEEGDSPLHF.

This chain connects TRBV19 to TRBJ1-1; 12 positions agree with TRBD1. Germline V gene sequence: CDR1 LNHDA, CDR2 SQIVND (reference sequence). J gave up 7 bases and V 5 bases, and 8 bases lay outside the gene matches. CDR3 length: 15 amino acids. CDR3 sequence (DNA): TGTGCCAGTAGTCCAGGGACAGGGGGCTGGAATGAAGCTTTCTTT. It specifies CASSPGTGGWNEAFF.

The genes are TRBV19 and TRBJ1-1, with D hard to call. Germline values: CDR1 LNHDA, CDR2 SQIVND (reference sequence). The CDR3 is made up of 13 amino acids. V lost 3 bases to trimming and J lost 1 base, with 6 bases between them. In DNA form, the CDR3 reads TGTGCCAGTAGTATGTGGGAGAACACTGAAGCTTTCTTT. It translates to CASSMWENTEAFF.

This rearrangement joins TRBV7-9 to TRBJ2-5; 7 bases align to TRBD1. Germline lookup yields CDR1 SEHNR and CDR2 FQNEAQ (reference sequence). The J segment lost 4 bases and the V segment lost 4 bases, leaving 6 bases of the junction unmatched. The CDR3 covers 14 residues. The CDR3, as DNA: TGTGCCAGCAGCTCTTTTACAGGGGTAGAGACCCAGTACTTC. This gives the protein CASSSFTGVETQYF.

This clonotype was picked up a small number of times. Lacking the conserved final phenylalanine or tryptophan, this CDR3 likely reflects a read error. In DNA form, the CDR3 reads TGTGCCAGCAGCTTAGAGCTAGCGGGAGGGGAGGAGACCCAGTACCTC. Translation gives CASSLELAGGEETQYL. The chain employs TRBV11-2 and TRBJ2-5; 12 bases map to TRBD2. Germline assignment: CDR1 SGHAT and CDR2 FQNNGV. This CDR3 comprises 16 residues. The trim removed 0 bases at V and 5 bases at J, leaving 4 bases unmatched.

The V gene is TRBV10-3, the J gene TRBJ1-1; 10 nucleotides align to TRBD1. Looked up from germline, CDR1 is ENHRY and CDR2 is SYGVKD. The CDR3 covers 17 residues. J gave up 4 bases and V 0 bases, and 8 bases lay outside the gene matches. Written as DNA, the CDR3 is TGTGCCATCAGTGAGTCGGCCCGGGACAGGGGAACCACTGAAGCTTTCTTT. It yields the protein CAISESARDRGTTEAFF.

V is TRBV19 and J is TRBJ1-1; 7 nucleotides match TRBD1. The CDR3 is made up of 15 amino acids. Per the germline V gene, CDR1 is LNHDA and CDR2 is SQIVND (reference sequence). V lost 1 base, J lost 6 bases, and 8 bases stayed unmatched. CDR3 bases: TGTGCCAGTAGTATAGTGGGACTTGACAGGGCTGAAGCTTTCTTT. It specifies CASSIVGLDRAEAFF.

The sample holds a few counts of this clonotype. CDR3 sequence (DNA): TGTGCCAGACTCACCCATTCCTACGAGCAGTACTTC. Its protein is CARLTHSYEQYF. This chain links TRBV6-4 with TRBJ2-7; no firm D call. CDR3 length: 12 amino acids. V was shortened by 9 bases and J by 1 base, with 10 bases between the two germline ends. Germline CDR1 is MRHNA and CDR2 is SNTAGT.

A few counts support this clonotype. CDR3 loop: CASSESRGNTGELFF. The CDR3 DNA is TGTGCCAGCAGTGAATCCAGGGGGAACACCGGGGAGCTGTTTTTT. The chain uses TRBV25-1 and TRBJ2-2; possibly TRBD1 for D (6 bases). V was pared by 1 base and J by 1 base, with 7 bases between. The CDR3 loop spans 15 amino acids. Per the germline V gene, CDR1 is MGHDK and CDR2 is SYGVNS.

The rearrangement links TRBV24-1 to TRBJ1-2, with D unclear. The CDR3 is made up of 13 amino acids. V lost 3 bases and J 8 bases, leaving 12 bases between the germline ends. Germline CDR1 reads KGHDR; CDR2 reads SFDVKD. DNA of the CDR3: TGTGCCACCAGTGATCGTCCGGGGTACGGCTACACCTTC. The encoded protein is CATSDRPGYGYTF.

This clonotype came up a few times. The chain carries TRBV7-2 and TRBJ1-3; possible D gene TRBD1, 6 bases. The CDR3 totals 14 residues. CDR1 SGHTA and CDR2 FQGNSA come from the germline V gene. V lost 6 bases to trimming and J lost 4 bases, with 13 bases between them. The CDR3 sequence is CASSSSGAGNTIYF. CDR3 sequence (DNA): TGTGCCAGCAGTTCCTCAGGGGCCGGAAACACCATATATTTT. Together with reference TRBV7-2 and TRBJ1-3, the CDR3 gives the full variable domain: GAGVSQSPSNKVTEKGKDVELRCDPISGHTALYWYRQSLGQGLEFLIYFQGNSAPDKSGLPSDRFSAERTGGSVSTLTIQRTQQEDSAVYLCASSSSGAGNTIYFGEGSWLTVV.

The CDR3 DNA sequence: TGCAGTGCAATTGGGACTAGCGGGGGGGGCAATGAGCAGTTCTTC. Its protein is CSAIGTSGGGNEQFF. This chain connects TRBV20-1 to TRBJ2-1, with 16 bases matching TRBD2. V gave up 6 bases and J gave up 6 bases; unmatched junction bases: 5. Germline V gene sequence: CDR1 DFQATT, CDR2 SNEGSKA (reference sequence). The CDR3 has 15 amino acids.

The sample holds many counts of this clonotype. This chain links TRBV11-2 with TRBJ2-1, with no clear D. Trimming shortened V by 5 bases and J by 1 base, and 15 bases separated the two germline ends. Germline lookup yields CDR1 SGHAT and CDR2 FQNNGV. The CDR3 is made up of 16 amino acids. The CDR3 is CASSPFTDASYNEQFF. For the CDR3, the DNA is TGTGCCAGCAGCCCCTTCACAGATGCTTCCTACAATGAGCAGTTCTTC.

This clonotype was observed a handful of times. The CDR3 is CASSLVAGGFLPQETQYF. CDR3 DNA: TGCGCCAGCAGCTTGGTAGCGGGAGGGTTCCTCCCCCAAGAGACCCAGTACTTC. The chain employs TRBV5-1 and TRBJ2-5; 11 bases fit TRBD2. The V gene's germline CDR1 is SGHRS and CDR2 YFSETQ. The CDR3 spans 18 residues. The junction had 8 bases not matched to a gene; V was cut back by 0 bases and J by 1 base.

The table lists this clonotype with many counts. This chain joins TRBV7-2 and TRBJ2-7; 7 bases map to TRBD1. Germline V gene lookup returns CDR1 SGHTA and CDR2 FQGNSA. V lost 1 base and J lost 5; bases outside the gene matches: 8. CDR3 size: 15 residues. CDR3 in DNA: TGTGCCAGCAGCTTAGAAAGTAGGGGGCCTCACGAGCAGTACTTC. It yields the protein CASSLESRGPHEQYF.

This clonotype was detected a few times. The rearrangement links TRBV18 to TRBJ1-6; D is possibly TRBD1 (6 bases). Germline CDR1 and CDR2: KGHSH and LQKENI. The CDR3 is 13 residues long. Trimming shortened V by 1 base and J by 15 bases, and 13 bases separated the two germline ends. For the CDR3, the DNA is TGTGCCAGCTCACCACTCCCTCAGGGGTTCCTCCACTTT. It yields the protein CASSPLPQGFLHF. The full variable domain, completed using reference TRBV18 and TRBJ1-6, is NAGVMQNPRHLVRRRGQEARLRCSPMKGHSHVYWYRQLPEEGLKFMVYLQKENIIDESGMPKERFSAEFPKEGPSILRIQQVVRGDSAAYFCASSPLPQGFLHFGNGTRLTVT.

Details on this clonotype: Germline is not matched at one junction end, which may reflect a read error. This chain connects TRBV5-4 to TRBJ1-6; 10 bases agree with TRBD1. This CDR3 has 17 residues. Germline loops: CDR1 SGHNT, CDR2 YYREEE (reference sequence). CDR3: CASSLGRGQGGNSPPHF. CDR3 sequence (DNA): TGTGCCAGCAGCTTGGGTCGTGGACAGGGGGGAAATTCACCCCCCCACTTT.

Regarding this clonotype: At one of its ends the junction is not consistent with the germline gene, which may arise from a read error. This rearrangement joins TRBV5-1 to TRBJ1-1; possibly TRBD1 for D (5 bases). CDR3 size: 12 residues. CDR1 is SGHRS, CDR2 YFSETQ, per germline. Written as DNA, the CDR3 is TGCACCAGCAGCTTGGGAGGGGACGAAGCTTTCTTT. Translated: CTSSLGGDEAFF.